This T cell receptor (beta chain) was found in a study of blood T cell repertoires in COVID-19. Study background: Whether acute or convalescent, the COVID-19 samples came from the United States, Italy and Spain. Nucleic acid was either cDNA or gDNA, and it came from T cells, B-cell-depleted T cells, or PBMCs.

Residents of about two dozen US areas, aged roughly 18 to 89 years, made up the participants. The authors' processing: Reference gene primer amplification yielded estimated nucleated cell counts. The repertoire was sequenced with immunoSEQ multiplex PCR; TCRdb's copy has only in-frame clones and lacks some. V and J calls plus clone size are reproduced from that table; the DNA served to infer D and trimming. The profile shows some 300,000 clones, 89% of them singletons. Losses at the gene ends were 6 bases for V and 7 bases for J; bases not matched to a gene: 13. Germline CDR1 is MDHEN and CDR2 is SYDVKM. The CDR3 has 16 residues.

The chain couples TRBV28 to TRBJ1-4, with TRBD1 matching 8 bases. The sequenced sample consisted of PBMCs or T cells enriched from blood (not recorded which). The sequence was obtained from a woman aged 40-49 years who had recovered from COVID-19. The CDR3 nucleotides are TGTGCCAGCAGACAGATCCGGACAGGGTTGGTTGAAAAACTGTTTTTT. Encoded protein: CASRQIRTGLVEKLFF.